A single sample is the source of the 17 T cell receptor beta chains below, sequenced in a study of technical replicates of blood from several donors. Assay used: immunoSEQ multiplex PCR; TCRdb lists only in-frame clones, some missing. The repertoire consists of about 49,000 clones, with about 93% occurring once and the leading ten covering less than 5%. Sequencing used PBMCs. The origin of the receptors is a human donor in good health. Some clones in this sample may be carry-over from other donors' samples.

V gene TRBV7-6 combines with J gene TRBJ1-6; TRBD1 agrees at 7 bases. The CDR3 has 15 amino acids. V was clipped by 5 bases and J by 8 bases; unmatched bases: 9. CDR1 is SGHVS, CDR2 FNYEAQ, per germline. The DNA of the CDR3 is TGTGCCAGCAGCGACGGCAGGGGGGTTTATTCACCCCTCCACTTT. It encodes CASSDGRGVYSPLHF.

This clone was seen more than once but under ten times. This chain connects TRBV18 to TRBJ2-5; 8 bases match TRBD1. The V gene's germline CDR1 is KGHSH and CDR2 LQKENI. The V and J ends lost 3 bases and 4 bases, in that order; junction bases with no gene match: 13. This CDR3 region has 17 residues. The CDR3 reads CASSPFVDRVRRETQYF. CDR3 bases: TGTGCCAGCTCACCCTTCGTGGACAGGGTTAGGAGAGAGACCCAGTACTTC.

The J gene is TRBJ2-3, the V gene TRBV7-9, with D tentatively TRBD2 (6 bases). Deletions cut 5 bases from V and 0 bases from J, with 12 bases between. This CDR3 comprises 15 residues. Germline V gives CDR1 SEHNR, CDR2 FQNEAQ (reference sequence). The DNA for the CDR3 is TGTGCCAGCAGCCCGGGGACTTCTAGCACAGATACGCAGTATTTT. This encodes CASSPGTSSTDTQYF.

J is TRBJ2-1 and V is TRBV14; the match to TRBD2 covers 9 bases. V lost 5 bases and J lost 7; bases outside the gene matches: 18. Germline loops: CDR1 SGHDN, CDR2 FVKESK. This CDR3 comprises 18 residues. For the CDR3, the DNA is TGTGCCAGCAGCGGGGCGCGTGGCGGGAGGGCCCTAACGAATGAGCAGTTCTTC. Protein sequence: CASSGARGGRALTNEQFF.

The chain carries TRBV5-4 and TRBJ1-2; D not certain. Trimming cost V 0 bases and J 0 bases, with 9 bases left between them. The CDR3 spans 15 residues. Germline CDR1 reads SGHNT; CDR2 reads YYREEE (reference sequence). CDR3 DNA sequence: TGTGCCAGCAGCTTGGACGGAGGTACTAACTATGGCTACACCTTC. Translated: CASSLDGGTNYGYTF.

J is TRBJ1-2 and V is TRBV7-3; D is perhaps TRBD1 (5 bases). Trimming left V 5 bases short and J 6 bases short, with 13 bases between. Germline values: CDR1 SGHTA, CDR2 FQGTGA. The CDR3 totals 13 residues. CDR3 nucleotides: TGTGCCAGCAGCACCGACGGGGGGAATGGCTACACCTTC. It is translated as CASSTDGGNGYTF.

The chain joins TRBV6-1 to TRBJ2-1; 13 bases map to TRBD2. CDR3 length equals 18 residues. The ends lost 4 bases at V and 0 bases at J; junction bases unmatched: 6. Germline CDR1 and CDR2: MNHNS and SASEGT. The CDR3 is CASSVAGTSGISYNEQFF. In DNA form, the CDR3 reads TGTGCCAGCAGTGTCGCCGGGACTAGCGGGATCTCCTACAATGAGCAGTTCTTC.

This clone was seen only once. The chain couples TRBV27 to TRBJ2-1, with 11 positions matching TRBD2. Germline assignment: CDR1 MNHEY and CDR2 SMNVEV (reference sequence). The V and J ends lost 5 bases and 6 bases, in that order; junction bases with no gene match: 6. The CDR3 is made up of 15 amino acids. CDR3 sequence (DNA): TGTGCCAGCAGTCCACTAGCGGGGGCCATCAATGAGCAGTTCTTC. Its translation: CASSPLAGAINEQFF.

This chain joins TRBV7-9 and TRBJ1-4, with D possibly matching TRBD1 (5 bases). This CDR3 spans 15 amino acids. Germline CDR1 SEHNR, CDR2 FQNEAQ (reference sequence). Trimming pared 5 bases from V and 3 bases from J, leaving 13 bases between. As DNA, the CDR3 is TGTGCCAGCAGCCCCAGGACATCGGCTAATGAAAAACTGTTTTTT. Translating gives CASSPRTSANEKLFF. Based on the CDR3 plus reference TRBV7-9 and TRBJ1-4, the full variable domain is DTGVSQNPRHKITKRGQNVTFRCDPISEHNRLYWYRQTLGQGPEFLTYFQNEAQLEKSRLLSDRFSAERPKGSFSTLEIQRTEQGDSAMYLCASSPRTSANEKLFFGSGTQLSVL.

The chain uses TRBV7-9 and TRBJ1-1; 10 nucleotides agree with TRBD1. Losses at the gene ends were 3 bases for V and 4 bases for J; bases not matched to a gene: 5. This CDR3 contains 15 residues. In germline, CDR1 is SEHNR, CDR2 FQNEAQ (reference sequence). CDR3 DNA sequence: TGTGCCAGCAGCTTTTTCCGGGACAGGGGCACTGAAGCTTTCTTT. Translating it yields CASSFFRDRGTEAFF.

The J gene is TRBJ2-5, the V gene TRBV29-1; D ambiguous. The CDR3 is made up of 13 amino acids. The germline gives CDR1 SQVTM, CDR2 ANQGSEA. V was pared by 1 base and J by 7 bases, with 13 bases between. For the CDR3, the DNA is TGCAGCGTTGAAGGGAGTAGCTCGCGGACCCAGTACTTC. Amino acids: CSVEGSSSRTQYF.

The genes are TRBV5-4 and TRBJ2-5; 11 bases align to TRBD2. CDR1 SGHNT and CDR2 YYREEE come from the germline V gene (reference sequence). V gave up 0 bases and J gave up 6 bases; unmatched junction bases: 10. The CDR3 has 17 residues. The CDR3 reads CASSLASGSGGAKTQYF. The CDR3 nucleotides read TGTGCCAGCAGCTTGGCCAGCGGTAGCGGGGGGGCAAAGACCCAGTACTTC.

On this clone itself: A read error may produce the germline difference seen at one junction end. The V call is TRBV30, the J call TRBJ2-7, with D maybe TRBD1 (5 bases). The CDR3 spans 13 residues. The germline V gene has CDR1 GTSNPN and CDR2 SVGIG (reference sequence). CDR3 DNA: TGCCTTACTCGGAGCAGGGTGAGTTACGAGCAGTACTTC. It is translated as CLTRSRVSYEQYF.

This CDR3 is CASSQDPPGTGKDTQYF. CDR3 nucleotides: TGTGCCAGCAGCCAAGACCCACCCGGGACAGGGAAAGATACGCAGTATTTT. The J gene is TRBJ2-3, the V gene TRBV14; 9 positions match TRBD1. The germline gives CDR1 SGHDN, CDR2 FVKESK. This CDR3 spans 17 amino acids. V shed 0 bases and J 5 bases; nucleotides not matched to a gene: 9. The complete variable domain, with remaining parts taken from reference TRBV14 and TRBJ2-3, reads EAGVTQFPSHSVIEKGQTVTLRCDPISGHDNLYWYRRVMGKEIKFLLHFVKESKQDESGMPNNRFLAERTGGTYSTLKVQPAELEDSGVYFCASSQDPPGTGKDTQYFGPGTRLTVL.

V is TRBV6-1 and J is TRBJ1-5; D is unresolved. The CDR3 sequence is 14 residues long. Germline V gene lookup returns CDR1 MNHNS and CDR2 SASEGT. Trimming stripped 6 bases from V and 11 bases from J, with 20 bases between. CDR3 DNA: TGTGCCAGCAGCGAGACCGGGATCCAACCGGCCCAGCATTTT. Its translation is CASSETGIQPAQHF.

J is TRBJ2-1 and V is TRBV4-3; 11 bases line up with TRBD1. The germline CDR1 and CDR2 sequences are LGHNA and YSLEER. CDR3 length equals 16 residues. The V gene end was trimmed by 3 bases and the J gene end by 6 bases; junction bases not matched to a gene: 7. In DNA form, the CDR3 reads TGCGCCAGCAGCCAGTCGGGTGGGACAGGGGGCAATGAGCAGTTCTTC. Its translation is CASSQSGGTGGNEQFF.

This chain connects TRBV4-1 to TRBJ2-7; 12 nucleotides line up with TRBD2. This CDR3 spans 15 amino acids. V gave up 8 bases and J gave up 7 bases; unmatched junction bases: 12. Germline V gene sequence: CDR1 MGHRA, CDR2 YSYEKL. The CDR3 DNA reads as TGCGCCAGCCGAAATAACCCGGGACTAGCGGGTGAGCAGTACTTC. Translation gives CASRNNPGLAGEQYF.